This TCR beta chain was found in a study of T cell responses to AZD1222 COVID-19 vaccine. Produced via immunoSEQ multiplex PCR; TCRdb's table is partial and in-frame only. The sample has 200,000 to 250,000 clones, roughly 94% seen once; the top ten hold around 1.7%. Points on this clone: Antigen unknown.

The CDR3 spans 15 residues. Trimming pared 6 bases from V and 9 bases from J, leaving 18 bases between. Germline lookup yields CDR1 MNHNY and CDR2 SVGAGI (reference sequence). Points from the study as a whole: An increase in Spike-specific TCR breadth and depth was observed after two AZD1222 doses. Of the AZD1222 recipients, only 5 to 7 were seropositive at baseline. Reports say nearly half of spike-specific TCRs go after unmutated variant regions. Vaccine-associated CD4 TCRs spanned spike, dominant at 160-218 and 743-854.

Here the sequenced sample was peripheral blood, taken 28 days after the second dose of the MenACWY control vaccine. The TCR comes from an adult who received the MenACWY meningococcal vaccine as a control. The J gene is TRBJ1-6, the V gene TRBV6-6, with D possibly being TRBD1 (5 bases). DNA for the CDR3: TGTGCCAGCAGAGCTGGGACGGCGGATAGTTCACCCCTCCACTTT. Its translation is CASRAGTADSSPLHF.